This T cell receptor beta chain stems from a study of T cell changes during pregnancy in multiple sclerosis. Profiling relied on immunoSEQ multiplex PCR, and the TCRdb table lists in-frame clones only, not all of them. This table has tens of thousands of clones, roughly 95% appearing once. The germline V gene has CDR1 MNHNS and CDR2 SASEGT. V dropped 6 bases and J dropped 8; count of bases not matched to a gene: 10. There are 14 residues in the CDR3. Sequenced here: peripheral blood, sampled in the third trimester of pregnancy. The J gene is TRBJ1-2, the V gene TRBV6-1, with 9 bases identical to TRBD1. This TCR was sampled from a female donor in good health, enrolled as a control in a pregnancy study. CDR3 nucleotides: TGTGCCAGCAGGACCAGGACAGGGGACTTAGGCTACACCTTC. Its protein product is CASRTRTGDLGYTF.